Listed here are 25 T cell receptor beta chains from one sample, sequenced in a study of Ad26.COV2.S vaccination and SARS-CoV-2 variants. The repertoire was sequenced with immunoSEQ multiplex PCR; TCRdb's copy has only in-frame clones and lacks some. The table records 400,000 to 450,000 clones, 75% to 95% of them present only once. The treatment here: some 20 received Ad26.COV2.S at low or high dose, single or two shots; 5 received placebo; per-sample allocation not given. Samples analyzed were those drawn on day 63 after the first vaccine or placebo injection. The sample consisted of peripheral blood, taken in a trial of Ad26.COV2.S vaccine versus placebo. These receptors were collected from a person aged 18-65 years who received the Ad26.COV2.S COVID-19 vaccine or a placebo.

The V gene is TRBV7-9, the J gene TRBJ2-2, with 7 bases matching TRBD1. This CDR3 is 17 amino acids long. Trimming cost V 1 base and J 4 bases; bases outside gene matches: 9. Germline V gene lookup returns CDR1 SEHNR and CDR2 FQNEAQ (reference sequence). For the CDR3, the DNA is TGTGCCAGCAGCTTAGAGGGGCAGGGGGACGGCACCGGGGAGCTGTTTTTT. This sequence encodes CASSLEGQGDGTGELFF.

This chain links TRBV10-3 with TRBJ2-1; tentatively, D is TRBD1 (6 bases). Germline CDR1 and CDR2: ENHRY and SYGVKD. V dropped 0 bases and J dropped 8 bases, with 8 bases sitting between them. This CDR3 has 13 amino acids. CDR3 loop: CAISESGGDEQFF. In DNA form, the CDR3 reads TGTGCCATCAGTGAGTCTGGGGGCGATGAGCAGTTCTTC.

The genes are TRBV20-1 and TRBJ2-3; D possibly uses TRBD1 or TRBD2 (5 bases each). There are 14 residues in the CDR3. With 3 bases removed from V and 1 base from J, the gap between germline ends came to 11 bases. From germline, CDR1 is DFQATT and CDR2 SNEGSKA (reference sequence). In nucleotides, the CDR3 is TGCAGTGCTAGTGGGGGATCAGGCACAGATACGCAGTATTTT. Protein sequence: CSASGGSGTDTQYF.

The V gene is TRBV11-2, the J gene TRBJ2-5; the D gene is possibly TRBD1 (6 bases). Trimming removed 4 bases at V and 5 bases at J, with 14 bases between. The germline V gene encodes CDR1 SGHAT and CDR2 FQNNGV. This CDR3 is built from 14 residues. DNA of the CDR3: TGTGCCAGCAGCTACCAATGGGGGCCCGAGACCCAGTACTTC. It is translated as CASSYQWGPETQYF.

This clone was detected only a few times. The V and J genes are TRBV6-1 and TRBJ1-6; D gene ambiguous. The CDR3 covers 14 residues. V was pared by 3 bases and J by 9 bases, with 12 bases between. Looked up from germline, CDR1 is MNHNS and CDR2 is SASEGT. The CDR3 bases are TGTGCCAGCAGTGATCCGGGCCTGATTTCACCCCTCCACTTT. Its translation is CASSDPGLISPLHF.

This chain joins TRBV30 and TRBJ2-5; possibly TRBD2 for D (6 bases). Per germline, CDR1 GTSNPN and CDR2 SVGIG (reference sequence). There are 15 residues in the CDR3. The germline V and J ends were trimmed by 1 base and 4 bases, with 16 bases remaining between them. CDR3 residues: CAWSENELGGETQYF. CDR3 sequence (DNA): TGTGCCTGGAGTGAGAATGAATTGGGGGGAGAGACCCAGTACTTC.

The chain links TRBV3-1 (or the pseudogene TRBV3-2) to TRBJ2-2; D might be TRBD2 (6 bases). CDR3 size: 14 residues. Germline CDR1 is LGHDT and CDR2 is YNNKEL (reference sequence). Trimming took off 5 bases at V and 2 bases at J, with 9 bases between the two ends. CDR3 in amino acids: CASSLGLNTGELFF. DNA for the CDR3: TGTGCCAGCAGCTTGGGACTTAACACCGGGGAGCTGTTTTTT.

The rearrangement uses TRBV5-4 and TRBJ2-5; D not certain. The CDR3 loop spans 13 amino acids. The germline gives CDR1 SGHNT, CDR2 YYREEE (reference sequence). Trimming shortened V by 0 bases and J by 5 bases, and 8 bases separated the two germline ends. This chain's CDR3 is CASSLASYETQYF. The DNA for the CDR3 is TGTGCCAGCAGCTTGGCCAGTTATGAGACCCAGTACTTC.

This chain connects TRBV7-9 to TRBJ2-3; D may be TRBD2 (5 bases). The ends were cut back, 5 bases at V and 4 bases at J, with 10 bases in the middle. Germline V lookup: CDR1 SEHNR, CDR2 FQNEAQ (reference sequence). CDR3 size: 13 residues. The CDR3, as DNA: TGTGCCAGCAGCCCCACGGGATCAGATACGCAGTATTTT. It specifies CASSPTGSDTQYF.

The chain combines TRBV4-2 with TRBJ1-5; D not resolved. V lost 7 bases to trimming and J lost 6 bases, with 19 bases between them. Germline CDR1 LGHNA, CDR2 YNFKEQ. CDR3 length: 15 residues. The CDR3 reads CASTPSEGPSQPQHF. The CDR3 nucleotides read TGTGCCAGCACGCCAAGTGAGGGCCCAAGTCAGCCCCAGCATTTT.

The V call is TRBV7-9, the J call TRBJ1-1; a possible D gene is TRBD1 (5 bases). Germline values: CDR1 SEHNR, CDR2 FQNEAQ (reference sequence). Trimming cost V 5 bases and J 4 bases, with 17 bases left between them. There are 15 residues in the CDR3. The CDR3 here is CASSVGTVTSTEAFF. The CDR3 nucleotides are TGTGCCAGCAGCGTCGGGACGGTTACGAGCACTGAAGCTTTCTTT.

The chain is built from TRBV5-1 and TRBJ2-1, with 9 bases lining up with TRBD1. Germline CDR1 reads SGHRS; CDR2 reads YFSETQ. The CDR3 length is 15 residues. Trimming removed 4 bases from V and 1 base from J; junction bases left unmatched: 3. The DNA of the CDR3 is TGCGCCAGCAGCGTCGGACAGGGGTCCTACAATGAGCAGTTCTTC. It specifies CASSVGQGSYNEQFF.

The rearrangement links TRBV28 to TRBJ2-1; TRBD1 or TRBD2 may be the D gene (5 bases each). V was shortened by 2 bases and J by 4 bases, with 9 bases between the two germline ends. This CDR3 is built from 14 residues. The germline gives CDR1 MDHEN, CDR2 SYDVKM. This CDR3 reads CASSLGTRYNEQFF. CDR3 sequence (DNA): TGTGCCAGCAGTTTAGGGACGAGGTACAATGAGCAGTTCTTC.

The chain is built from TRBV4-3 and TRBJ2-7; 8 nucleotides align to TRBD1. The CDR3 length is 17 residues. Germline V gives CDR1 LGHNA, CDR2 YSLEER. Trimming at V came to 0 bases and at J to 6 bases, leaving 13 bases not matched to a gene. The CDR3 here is CASSQDPGQEGYREQYF. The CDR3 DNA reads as TGCGCCAGCAGCCAAGATCCGGGACAGGAGGGATATCGCGAGCAGTACTTC.

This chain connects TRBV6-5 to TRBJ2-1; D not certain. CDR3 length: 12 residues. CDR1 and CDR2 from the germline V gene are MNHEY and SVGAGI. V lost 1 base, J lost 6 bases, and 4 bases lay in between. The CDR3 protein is CASSYLGNEQFF. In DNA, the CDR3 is TGTGCCAGCAGTTACTTAGGCAATGAGCAGTTCTTC.

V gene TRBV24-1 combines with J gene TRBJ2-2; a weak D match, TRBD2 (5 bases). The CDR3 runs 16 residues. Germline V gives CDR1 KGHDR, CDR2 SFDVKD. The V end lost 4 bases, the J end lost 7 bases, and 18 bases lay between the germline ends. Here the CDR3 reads CATSDPSSGLYGELFF. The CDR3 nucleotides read TGTGCCACCAGTGACCCCTCCTCCGGACTTTACGGGGAGCTGTTTTTT.

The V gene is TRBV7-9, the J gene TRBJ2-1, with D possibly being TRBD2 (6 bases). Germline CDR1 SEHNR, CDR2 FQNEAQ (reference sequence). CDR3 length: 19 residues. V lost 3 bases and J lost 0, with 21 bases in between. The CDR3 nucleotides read TGTGCCAGCAGCTTCTACGGGAGACAGTCAGCAAGCTCCTACAATGAGCAGTTCTTC. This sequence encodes CASSFYGRQSASSYNEQFF.

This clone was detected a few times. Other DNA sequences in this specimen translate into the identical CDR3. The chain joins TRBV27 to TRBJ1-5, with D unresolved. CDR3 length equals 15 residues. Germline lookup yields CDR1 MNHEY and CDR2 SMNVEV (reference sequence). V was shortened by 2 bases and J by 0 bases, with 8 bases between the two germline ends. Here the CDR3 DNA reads TGTGCCAGCAGTTTAGGCAGCTATAGCAATCAGCCCCAGCATTTT. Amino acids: CASSLGSYSNQPQHF.

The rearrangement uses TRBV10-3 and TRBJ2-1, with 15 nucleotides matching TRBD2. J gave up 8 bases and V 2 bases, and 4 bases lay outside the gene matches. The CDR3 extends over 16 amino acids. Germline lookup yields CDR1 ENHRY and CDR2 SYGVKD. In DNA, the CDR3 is TGTGCCATCAGTGAGGGGACTAGCGGGAGGTGGCATGAGCAGTTCTTC. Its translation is CAISEGTSGRWHEQFF.

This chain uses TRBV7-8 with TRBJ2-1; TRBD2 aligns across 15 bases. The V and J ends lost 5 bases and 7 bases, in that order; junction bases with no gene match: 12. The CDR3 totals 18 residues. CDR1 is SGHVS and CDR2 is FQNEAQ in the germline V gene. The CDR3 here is CASSPWTSGRAFTNEQFF. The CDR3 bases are TGTGCCAGCAGCCCGTGGACTAGCGGGAGGGCCTTTACTAATGAGCAGTTCTTC.

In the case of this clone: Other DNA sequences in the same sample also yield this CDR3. The CDR3 loop is CASSLGQSYEQYF. The DNA for the CDR3 is TGTGCCAGCAGCTTGGGACAGAGCTACGAGCAGTACTTC. The genes are TRBV11-2 and TRBJ2-7, with 7 bases that match TRBD1. CDR3 length equals 13 residues. The V segment lost 3 bases and the J segment 3 bases; nucleotides outside the gene matches: 2. Looked up from germline, CDR1 is SGHAT and CDR2 is FQNNGV. The full variable domain, in which reference TRBV11-2 and TRBJ2-7 provide the parts outside the CDR3, is EAGVAQSPRYKIIEKRQSVAFWCNPISGHATLYWYQQILGQGPKLLIQFQNNGVVDDSQLPKDRFSAERLKGVDSTLKIQPAKLEDSAVYLCASSLGQSYEQYFGPGTRLTVT.

CDR3 amino acids: CASSLRRGGNQPQHF. CDR3 bases: TGTGCCAGCAGCTTGAGAAGGGGCGGCAATCAGCCCCAGCATTTT. The chain combines TRBV7-2 with TRBJ1-5; D perhaps matches TRBD1 (5 bases). The CDR3 contains 15 residues. Trimming shortened V by 3 bases and J by 2 bases, and 11 bases separated the two germline ends. CDR1 and CDR2 from the germline V gene are SGHTA and FQGNSA.

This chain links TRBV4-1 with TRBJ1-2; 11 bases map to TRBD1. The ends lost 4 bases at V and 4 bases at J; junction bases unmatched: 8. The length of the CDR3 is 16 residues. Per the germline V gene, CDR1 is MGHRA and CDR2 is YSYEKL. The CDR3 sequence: CASSPIPGQGVYGYTF. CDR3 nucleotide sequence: TGCGCCAGCAGCCCCATACCGGGACAGGGGGTCTATGGCTACACCTTC.

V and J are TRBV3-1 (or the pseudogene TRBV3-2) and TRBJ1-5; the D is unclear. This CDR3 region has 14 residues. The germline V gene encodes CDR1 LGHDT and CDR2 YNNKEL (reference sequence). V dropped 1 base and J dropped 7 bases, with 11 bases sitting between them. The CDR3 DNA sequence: TGTGCCAGCAGCCAAGTGGGAGTTAACCAGCCCCAGCATTTT. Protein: CASSQVGVNQPQHF.

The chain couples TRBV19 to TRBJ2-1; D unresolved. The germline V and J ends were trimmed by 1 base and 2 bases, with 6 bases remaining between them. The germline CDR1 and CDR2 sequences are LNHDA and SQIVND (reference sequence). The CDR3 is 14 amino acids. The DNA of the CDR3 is TGTGCCAGTAGTATAGGGAGAACCTACAATGAGCAGTTCTTC. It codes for CASSIGRTYNEQFF.